Each of the 5 T cell receptor beta chains below was sequenced from the same sample in a study of T cells after yellow fever vaccination (dated by TCRdb to about 2019). Per the publication, the treatment or condition label means: live attenuated yellow fever vaccine strain. Library prep was done by 5' RACE. Sequencing took place on an Illumina HiSeq 2500. TCRdb ran its own pipeline on the public reads, namely fastp trimming at Q25 and MiXCR clone calling, and kept in-frame beta chains. For every CDR3 protein sequence, its rows merge into one entry that carries the most common genes and DNA. The sample yields fewer than 450,000 distinct CDR3 sequences; roughly 8% were counted once. The top ten clones comprise roughly a sixth of the sample. The sequencing used PBMCs, collected about 49 days after the first yellow fever vaccination. The receptors derive from a man in his late teens or twenties who received the YFV17D yellow fever vaccine.

There are many counts of this clonotype. V gene TRBV7-6 combines with J gene TRBJ1-5, with D tentatively TRBD1 (5 bases). CDR1 and CDR2 (germline): SGHVS, FNYEAQ. The CDR3 runs to 14 residues. V was pared by 4 bases and J by 7 bases, with 14 bases between. The CDR3 region is CASSSGTPDQPQHF. DNA for the CDR3: TGTGCCAGCAGCTCCGGGACGCCGGACCAGCCCCAGCATTTT.

CDR3 sequence reads: CASSLTENEKLFF. The CDR3 DNA follows: TGTGCCAGCAGCTTAACGGAGAATGAAAAACTGTTTTTT. The V gene is TRBV7-9, the J gene TRBJ1-4; D remains unclear. The CDR3 consists of 13 residues. V lost 2 bases, J lost 5 bases, and 6 bases lay in between. Looked up from germline, CDR1 is SEHNR and CDR2 is FQNEAQ (reference sequence).

This clonotype has more than one count but fewer than ten. This rearrangement joins TRBV20-1 to TRBJ2-6, with no clear D. The CDR3 is 14 residues long. Trimming stripped 0 bases from V and 4 bases from J, with 7 bases between. CDR1 is DFQATT, CDR2 SNEGSKA, per germline (reference sequence). The CDR3 protein is CSARDPGGANVLTF. CDR3 coding DNA: TGCAGTGCTAGAGATCCGGGCGGGGCCAACGTCCTGACTTTC.

This clonotype has more than one count but fewer than ten. The chain uses TRBV6-5 and TRBJ2-1; D gene uncertain. The CDR3 totals 9 residues. CDR1 and CDR2 (germline): MNHEY, SVGAGI. V shed 4 bases and J shed 14 bases, with 6 bases lying between them. This CDR3 is CASSLVEFF. The CDR3 bases are TGTGCCAGCAGTTTGGTGGAGTTCTTC.

In DNA, the CDR3 is TGTGCCAGCAGCGTAGTTGGAGCCCCAGATACGCAGTATTTT. Translating it yields CASSVVGAPDTQYF. The rearrangement uses TRBV9 and TRBJ2-3, with D unresolved. The ends were cut back, 0 bases at V and 4 bases at J, with 9 bases in the middle. The CDR3 totals 14 residues. The germline V gene encodes CDR1 SGDLS and CDR2 YYNGEE.